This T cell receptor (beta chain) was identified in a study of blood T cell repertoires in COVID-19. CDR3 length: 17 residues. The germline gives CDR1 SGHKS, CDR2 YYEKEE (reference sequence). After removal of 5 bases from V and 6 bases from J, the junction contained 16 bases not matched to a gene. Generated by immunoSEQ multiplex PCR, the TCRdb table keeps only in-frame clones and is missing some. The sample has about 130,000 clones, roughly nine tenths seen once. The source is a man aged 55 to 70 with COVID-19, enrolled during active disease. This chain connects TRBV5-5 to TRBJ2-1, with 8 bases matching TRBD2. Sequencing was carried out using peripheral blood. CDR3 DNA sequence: TGTGCCAGCAGTCCCCGGGACACGCAACGGGGGGGCAATGAGCAGTTCTTC. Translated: CASSPRDTQRGGNEQFF.